The 21 T cell receptor beta chains in this list originate from one sample, sequenced in a study of monozygotic twins with inflammatory bowel disease. Reprocessing the 5' RACE reads, TCRdb reports a single entry for every CDR3 protein and omits DNA. Its listing shows 200,000 to 250,000 distinct CDR3 sequences. The sequenced sample was blood. The receptors derive from a human donor with ulcerative colitis or Crohn's disease, or a healthy co-twin of an affected twin (not recorded which).

V is TRBV7-3 and J is TRBJ2-3; the TCRdb D gene call, TRBD2, has no DNA to confirm it. Looked up from germline, CDR1 is SGHTA and CDR2 is FQGTGA. This CDR3 is 17 amino acids long. CDR3 sequence reads: CASSPRTSGGRSDTQYF.

V and J are TRBV4-3 and TRBJ2-2; the TCRdb D gene call, TRBD1, has no DNA to confirm it. From germline, CDR1 is LGHNA and CDR2 YSLEER. This CDR3 contains 15 residues. The CDR3 protein is CASSIGDRATGELFF.

The rearrangement uses TRBV5-6 and TRBJ2-3; the TCRdb D gene call, TRBD1, has no DNA to confirm it. There are 15 residues in the CDR3. From germline, CDR1 is SGHDT and CDR2 YYEEEE. The CDR3 here is CASSKGMGPLQGQYF.

The gene calls are TRBV20-1 and TRBJ2-7. The CDR3 extends over 11 amino acids. The germline CDR1 and CDR2 sequences are DFQATT and SNEGSKA (reference sequence). The CDR3: CSAGKGYEQYF.

The chain couples TRBV10-2 to TRBJ1-6; TCRdb outputs TRBD1, but without DNA this stays unchecked. From germline, CDR1 is WSHSY and CDR2 SAAADI. The CDR3 runs 13 residues. The CDR3 protein is CASKGSYNSPLHF.

This chain connects TRBV4-3 to TRBJ2-1; the D call from TCRdb, TRBD2, cannot be confirmed without DNA. The CDR3 extends over 15 amino acids. In germline, CDR1 is LGHNA, CDR2 YSLEER. CDR3 residues: CASSQEPSDYNEQFF.

The chain employs TRBV2 and TRBJ2-1. The CDR3 loop spans 16 amino acids. From germline, CDR1 is SNHLY and CDR2 FYNNEI. The CDR3 is CASIGEIDHSYNEQFF.

The chain employs TRBV20-1 and TRBJ2-7; TCRdb outputs TRBD2, but without DNA this stays unchecked. Germline lookup yields CDR1 DFQATT and CDR2 SNEGSKA (reference sequence). The CDR3 is 15 residues long. The CDR3 is CSARAPGTRPSGQYF.

The genes are TRBV6-1 and TRBJ2-7; TCRdb indicates TRBD1, and absent DNA this call remains unverified. CDR3 length: 17 amino acids. From germline, CDR1 is MNHNS and CDR2 SASEGT. The CDR3 protein is CASSPRPGSRGTYEQYF.

The chain uses TRBV29-1 and TRBJ2-7. CDR1 and CDR2 from the germline V gene are SQVTM and ANQGSEA. This CDR3 comprises 13 residues. Here the CDR3 reads CSANDGDSYEQYF.

This chain uses TRBV7-9 with TRBJ2-1. From germline, CDR1 is SEHNR and CDR2 FQNEAQ (reference sequence). The CDR3 is 14 amino acids. Here the CDR3 reads CASSLKDFYNEQFF.

The chain combines TRBV4-3 with TRBJ2-3; absent DNA, TCRdb's TRBD1 call cannot be checked. The CDR3 runs 14 residues. CDR1 is LGHNA, CDR2 YSLEER, per germline. This chain's CDR3 is CASSQDGWGGTETF.

The chain has TRBV5-1 and TRBJ2-1; the D gene TCRdb calls, TRBD2, cannot be checked with no DNA. Germline-derived CDR1 and CDR2 are SGHRS and YFSETQ. CDR3 length equals 16 residues. The CDR3: CASSLVVPGGRNEQFF.

The chain combines TRBV30 with TRBJ2-1; TCRdb's D gene call, TRBD2, goes unchecked for lack of DNA. The CDR3 spans 14 residues. Per the germline V gene, CDR1 is GTSNPN and CDR2 is SVGIG (reference sequence). The CDR3 loop is CAWITPGLPNEQFF.

V and J are TRBV19 and TRBJ2-7; TCRdb's assignment of TRBD2 cannot be checked, as there is no DNA. The CDR3 extends over 15 amino acids. In germline, CDR1 is LNHDA, CDR2 SQIVND (reference sequence). CDR3 loop: CASSRLARGSYEQYF.

The CDR3 spells CASSLEYNKQFF. This chain links TRBV5-4 with TRBJ2-1. This CDR3 spans 12 amino acids. CDR1 is SGHNT and CDR2 is YYREEE in the germline V gene (reference sequence).

This chain connects TRBV7-9 to TRBJ2-2; with no DNA, the TCRdb D assignment of TRBD1 cannot be verified. Germline CDR1 SEHNR, CDR2 FQNEAQ (reference sequence). There are 14 residues in the CDR3. This CDR3 is CARGGAANTGELFF.

The CDR3: CSVGRIQETQYF. The chain recombines TRBV29-1 with TRBJ2-5. The CDR3 extends over 12 amino acids. The V gene's germline CDR1 is SQVTM and CDR2 ANQGSEA.

This rearrangement joins TRBV20-1 to TRBJ2-5. The CDR3 runs 11 residues. Germline values: CDR1 DFQATT, CDR2 SNEGSKA (reference sequence). The CDR3 is CSAFDGETQYF.

The chain employs TRBV20-1 and TRBJ2-7; TCRdb gives TRBD1 as the D gene, but with no DNA this cannot be confirmed. Germline V CDR1 and CDR2: DFQATT, SNEGSKA (reference sequence). The CDR3 spans 14 residues. The CDR3: CSARDTGGNKEQYF.

The chain links TRBV11-2 to TRBJ1-3. The CDR3 is 18 residues long. Germline V lookup: CDR1 SGHAT, CDR2 FQNNGV. CDR3 region: CASSLKGLRSGSGNTIYF.